These T cell receptor beta chains were read from a single sample in a study of radiotherapy plus CTLA-4 blockade in lung cancer. TCRdb's copy holds only in-frame clones and misses some; the assay was immunoSEQ multiplex PCR. The sample lists roughly 71,000 clones, over 65% seen once, with around 7% in the top ten. This specimen consisted of peripheral blood, obtained from a patient treated with radiotherapy plus ipilimumab. All receptors come from a human donor with non-small cell lung cancer who had a complete response to radiotherapy plus ipilimumab. Each CDR3 is given with its conserved first and last residue. A D gene is named only where the DNA matches it firmly. The size entry is marked missing in some rows and otherwise reads once, few, many or a size class.

v_call	clone_size	d_call	j_call	cdr3_nt	cdr3_aa
TRBV5-6	NA	NA	TRBJ1-2	TGTGCCAGCAGCTCGTGGGAGGGGGATGGCTACACCTTC	CASSSWEGDGYTF
TRBV21-1	NA	NA	TRBJ2-7	TGTGCCAGCAGCTGGAGGGACAACACCTACGAGCAGTACTTC	CASSWRDNTYEQYF
TRBV2	few	NA	TRBJ2-7	TGTGCCAGCAGAGGGACGGTCTCCTACGAGCAGTACTTC	CASRGTVSYEQYF
TRBV5-8	NA	NA	TRBJ1-2	TGTGCCAGCAGCTTGTCGGGATATGGCTACACCTTC	CASSLSGYGYTF
TRBV28	NA	NA	TRBJ1-2	TGTGCCAGCACCCCAAGTGGCAGGGGCGGGTATGGCTACACCTTC	CASTPSGRGGYGYTF
TRBV6-5	NA	NA	TRBJ1-5	TGTGCCAGCAGTAAGGGGTGGGGCCCCAATCAGCCCCAGCATTTT	CASSKGWGPNQPQHF
TRBV15	few	NA	TRBJ2-5	TGTGCCACCAGCAGAGCGTGGGGGGGGCCTCAAGAGACCCAGTACTTC	CATSRAWGGPQETQYF
TRBV5-6	NA	NA	TRBJ2-4	TGTGCCAGCAGCACGACAGCTACTGCCAAAAACATTCAGTACTTC	CASSTTATAKNIQYF
TRBV29-1	NA	NA	TRBJ2-2	TGCAGCGTTAAAGTGGGGTACGGGGAGCTGTTTTTT	CSVKVGYGELFF
TRBV7-9	NA	TRBD1	TRBJ1-4	TGTGCCAGCAGCTACCAGGGACAGCCTAATGAAAAACTGTTTTTT	CASSYQGQPNEKLFF
TRBV30	NA	NA	TRBJ2-3	TGTGCCTGGAGTATAGGGGGCGGGGGCCTGGATACGCAGTATTTT	CAWSIGGGGLDTQYF
TRBV5-1	NA	TRBD1	TRBJ1-1	TGCGCCAGCAGCCCGTTGGACAGGGGCGCAGAAGCTTTCTTT	CASSPLDRGAEAFF
TRBV19	NA	NA	TRBJ2-7	TGTGCCAGTAGTATCGGGGCCTCCAGCTCCTACGAGCAGTACTTC	CASSIGASSSYEQYF
TRBV7-6	NA	NA	TRBJ2-3	TGTGCCAGCTCCCAGTACATCTTAGCGACTAGCACAGATACGCAGTATTTT	CASSQYILATSTDTQYF
TRBV18	NA	NA	TRBJ2-3	TGTGCCAGCTCACCACCGGGGCTGGATACGCAGTATTTT	CASSPPGLDTQYF
TRBV6-5	NA	NA	TRBJ1-2	TGTGCCAGCAGTAACAGAGCTGGCTACACCTTC	CASSNRAGYTF
TRBV11-3	NA	NA	TRBJ2-1	TGTGCCAGCAGCTTGGGGGCCAATGAGCAGTTCTTC	CASSLGANEQFF
TRBV29-1	NA	TRBD1	TRBJ2-7	TGCAGCGTTGAGGGGACAGGGTTCTCCGAGCAGTACTTC	CSVEGTGFSEQYF
TRBV7-2	NA	TRBD1	TRBJ1-4	TGTGCCAGCAGTTCGGACAGGGGGGGAGAAAAACTGTTTTTT	CASSSDRGGEKLFF
TRBV9	NA	NA	TRBJ2-1	TGTGCCAGCAGCGCAAACAGATCCCCACGGGGACGTCCGAACAATGAGCAGTTCTTC	CASSANRSPRGRPNNEQFF
TRBV4-1	NA	NA	TRBJ2-3	TGCGCCAGCAGCCAGGACAGACTCCGACCGCAGTATTTT	CASSQDRLRPQYF
TRBV25-1	NA	NA	TRBJ1-4	TGTGCCAGCAGCGCCCTTGGGCAGCGCGTCGGGGGTGAAAAACTGTTTTTT	CASSALGQRVGGEKLFF
TRBV19	NA	NA	TRBJ1-1	TGTGCCAGTAGTTCTGGGACGGCGAACACTGAAGCTTTCTTT	CASSSGTANTEAFF
TRBV7-9	NA	TRBD1	TRBJ1-3	TGTGCCAGCAGCCGTCCGGGACAGGACTACACCATATATTTT	CASSRPGQDYTIYF
TRBV7-7	NA	NA	TRBJ1-4	TGTGCTAGCAGCCCAACTATTGGGGAAAAACTGTTTTTT	CASSPTIGEKLFF
TRBV11-2	NA	NA	TRBJ1-2	TGTGCCAGCAGCTTAGATCACGGGGGTGGCTATGGCTACACCTTC	CASSLDHGGGYGYTF
TRBV2	once	NA	TRBJ2-1	TGTGCCAGCAGTGATCGTCGAGGGACGAATGAGCAGTTCTTC	CASSDRRGTNEQFF
TRBV7-6	NA	TRBD2	TRBJ2-1	TGTGCCAGCAGCCGCGGGGGGGCCATCTACAATGAGCAGTTCTTC	CASSRGGAIYNEQFF
TRBV7-9	NA	NA	TRBJ2-5	TGTGCCAGCAGCTACCCCCTAGCGAATGAAGAGACCCAGTACTTC	CASSYPLANEETQYF
TRBV12-1	NA	NA	TRBJ2-5	TGTGCCAGCAGAGTAGGGACTAGCAAGACCCAGTACTTC	CASRVGTSKTQYF
TRBV19	once	NA	TRBJ1-6	TGTGCCAGTAGAGCCAGGGGAGATTCACCCCTCCACTTT	CASRARGDSPLHF
TRBV5-4	NA	NA	TRBJ2-7	TGTGCCAGCAGCTCACGATACGAGCAGTACTTC	CASSSRYEQYF
TRBV7-2	NA	NA	TRBJ2-2	TGTGCCAGCAGCTTAGCGGGCCATGTGGGCGGGGAGCTGTTTTTT	CASSLAGHVGGELFF
TRBV5-1	NA	NA	TRBJ1-3	TGCGCCAGCAGCTTGGAAGGTAGCTCTGGAAACACCATATATTTT	CASSLEGSSGNTIYF
TRBV15	NA	NA	TRBJ1-1	TGTGCCACCAGCAGGGACAGGAACACTGAAGCTTTCTTT	CATSRDRNTEAFF
TRBV5-6	NA	NA	TRBJ1-5	TGTGCCAGCAGCTTGGACGCAAGCAATCAGCCCCAGCATTTT	CASSLDASNQPQHF
TRBV7-9	NA	NA	TRBJ2-1	TGTGCCAGCAGCTTAGCAGACGATGAGCAGTTCTTC	CASSLADDEQFF
TRBV2	NA	TRBD2	TRBJ2-5	TGTGCCAGCAGTTCCCTCGCGGGGGGGCTCCAAGAGACCCAGTACTTC	CASSSLAGGLQETQYF
TRBV5-1	NA	TRBD1	TRBJ2-2	TGCGCCAGCAGCTTGGAACAGGGGGCTGGCACCGGGGAGCTGTTTTTT	CASSLEQGAGTGELFF
TRBV20-1	NA	NA	TRBJ2-1	TGCAGTGTTGCGATGTACAATGAGCAGTTCTTC	CSVAMYNEQFF
TRBV30	NA	TRBD2	TRBJ2-1	TGTGCCTGGAGTGTATGGCGGGAGTCCTCCTACAATGAGCAGTTCTTC	CAWSVWRESSYNEQFF
TRBV5-6	NA	NA	TRBJ2-5	TGTGCCAGCGCGACCACCCAAGAGACCCAGTACTTC	CASATTQETQYF
TRBV11-2	NA	NA	TRBJ1-1	TGTGCCAGCAGCTTAGGTTGGGGGGCGCAGACTGAAGCTTTCTTT	CASSLGWGAQTEAFF
TRBV10-2	NA	NA	TRBJ1-5	TGCGCCATAGGGGACACTAATATTAATCAGCCCCAGCATTTT	CAIGDTNINQPQHF
TRBV5-6	NA	TRBD1	TRBJ2-2	TGTGCCAGCAGCCAGGACAGGGCCAACACCGGGGAGCTGTTTTTT	CASSQDRANTGELFF
TRBV11-3	once	TRBD2	TRBJ2-1	TGTGCCTCGACTAGCGGGAATGAGCAGTTCTTC	CASTSGNEQFF
TRBV30	NA	TRBD1	TRBJ1-2	TGTGCCTGGGATAAATGGACCGGGACAGGGGGCAGCTATGGCTACACCTTC	CAWDKWTGTGGSYGYTF
TRBV5-4	NA	NA	TRBJ2-1	TGTGCCAGCAGCTTTCAGAATGGGCAGTTCTTC	CASSFQNGQFF
TRBV13	few	NA	TRBJ1-3	TGTGCCAGCAGCTTCGGAGGAAGTAAATATTTT	CASSFGGSKYF